This TCR beta chain was identified in a study of T cell repertoires in cytomegalovirus infection (dated by TCRdb to between 2018 and 2021). Background for the entire study: The peptide stimulations were aimed at well-studied HLA-B-restricted epitopes as well as recently identified HLA-C-restricted CMV epitopes, whose presentation resists viral immunomodulation. Donor HLA type was relevant to the analysis, because carriage of CMV infection together with the matching HLA type was indicated by public TCR beta signatures. Points the paper makes about the study in general: In the ex vivo response, HLA-C-restricted CMV-specific TCR beta clonotypes were dominant, and in two of eight donors the single most frequent clonotype came from this HLA-C-restricted group. Cumulative frequency of public TCR beta family members discriminated carriers of CMV infection plus the relevant HLA type in this cohort and an independent approximately 360-donor cohort.

The meaning of the sample's treatment or condition label: in vitro stimulation with specific CMV peptide epitopes to enrich CMV-specific T cells. Sequencing instrument: Illumina HiSeq 1500. Using fastp at Q25 and MiXCR, TCRdb reprocessed the public reads and kept productive beta chains. Rows with one shared CDR3 protein collapse into an entry with the most common genes and DNA. For this sample there are 200,000 to 250,000 distinct CDR3 sequences; around two fifths appear just once. Jointly, the top ten make up roughly three fifths of the sample. This clonotype turned up a few times. The clone's antigen remains unknown. No quality values exist for individual bases; no much larger clone is one base distant. The receptor was isolated from a human donor in good health (CMV status not recorded). Some clones in this sample may be carry-over from other donors' samples. Sample: CD8+ T cells from cultured PBMCs, taken from culture after CMV antigen stimulation.

The DNA reads as follows: TGTGCCAGCAGCCCCTGGGACAGGGAACGGGACACCGGGGAGCTGTTTTTT. Its amino acids are CASSPWDRERDTGELFF. This sequence uses TRBV11-2 and TRBJ2-2, with 9 junctional bases fitting TRBD1. Trimming takes 5 bases off V and 3 bases off J; junction bases not matched to a gene: 10. Based on the germline V gene, the CDR1 and CDR2 sequences are SGHAT and FQNNGV. The CDR3 goes from the cysteine to the phenylalanine over 17 residues. Only CDR3 DNA is held: 51 bases, read in frame from base 1.